Each of the 23 T cell receptor beta chains below was sequenced from the same sample in a study of blood T cell repertoires in COVID-19. Sequenced by immunoSEQ multiplex PCR; TCRdb stores in-frame clones only, minus some. The sample holds more than 95,000 clones, roughly 85% seen once. The sample comprised peripheral blood. These receptors originate from an elderly man with active or convalescent COVID-19.

The rearrangement joins TRBV6-6 to TRBJ1-5, with a possible D match to TRBD1 (5 bases). V dropped 5 bases and J dropped 3 bases, with 17 bases sitting between them. Germline lookup yields CDR1 MNHNY and CDR2 SVGAGI (reference sequence). The CDR3 is 16 amino acids. The CDR3 sequence is CASSLQTVSYNQPQHF. CDR3 DNA sequence: TGTGCCAGCAGTCTCCAGACAGTTTCCTACAATCAGCCCCAGCATTTT.

This chain uses TRBV7-8 with TRBJ2-7, with D unresolved. This CDR3 comprises 13 residues. CDR1 is SGHVS, CDR2 FQNEAQ, per germline. Trimming stripped 1 base from V and 5 bases from J, with 9 bases between. CDR3 in amino acids: CASSLEWRNEQYF. The CDR3 coding sequence is TGTGCCAGCAGCTTAGAGTGGCGGAACGAGCAGTACTTC.

This chain joins TRBV6-5 and TRBJ1-2; 7 nucleotides match TRBD1. V trimming: 5 bases; J trimming: 6 bases; junction bases outside the gene matches: 3. The CDR3 loop spans 12 amino acids. Germline lookup yields CDR1 MNHEY and CDR2 SVGAGI. The CDR3 protein is CASSQQGNGYTF. The CDR3 nucleotides are TGTGCCAGCAGTCAACAGGGGAATGGCTACACCTTC.

This clone was seen a single time. The chain combines TRBV7-9 with TRBJ1-3, with D perhaps matching TRBD1 (6 bases). In germline, CDR1 is SEHNR, CDR2 FQNEAQ (reference sequence). The CDR3 has 13 residues. The germline V and J ends were trimmed by 6 bases and 8 bases, with 14 bases remaining between them. CDR3 loop: CASRQLGGDTIYF. The CDR3 nucleotides are TGTGCCAGCAGACAACTAGGGGGGGACACCATATATTTT.

The V and J genes are TRBV24-1 and TRBJ2-2; possibly TRBD2 for D (6 bases). Germline loops: CDR1 KGHDR, CDR2 SFDVKD. V lost 1 base to trimming and J lost 5 bases, with 16 bases between them. The CDR3 is 17 amino acids. CDR3 bases: TGTGCCACCAGTGATTTAGAGGGTAGGGGAGGAACCGGGGAGCTGTTTTTT. Translating gives CATSDLEGRGGTGELFF.

The genes are TRBV10-1 and TRBJ1-2; no reliable D call. Between the trimmed V and J ends, which lost 4 bases and 3 bases, there was a span of 21 bases. The CDR3 totals 17 residues. Per the germline V gene, CDR1 is WNHNN and CDR2 is SYGVQD (reference sequence). The CDR3 nucleotides are TGCGCCAGCAGTGTCTGGGCCCCTTCTTTAACTGACTATGGCTACACCTTC. The encoded protein is CASSVWAPSLTDYGYTF.

CDR3 nucleotides: TGTGCCAGCAGCTTCCCAGTTGGGGGAGGGAATGTGCGTTCCTACGAGCAGTACTTC. Its protein product is CASSFPVGGGNVRSYEQYF. V usage is TRBV7-9 and J usage is TRBJ2-7; 7 nucleotides match TRBD2. This CDR3 has 19 residues. Germline V gene sequence: CDR1 SEHNR, CDR2 FQNEAQ (reference sequence). The J segment lost 1 base and the V segment lost 3 bases, leaving 18 bases of the junction unmatched.

The CDR3 protein is CASSYGATGSEAFF. CDR3 bases: TGTGCCAGCAGTTACGGGGCAACAGGATCTGAAGCTTTCTTT. This chain links TRBV6-2 or TRBV6-3 with TRBJ1-1; maybe TRBD1 (5 bases). V gave up 2 bases and J gave up 6 bases, with 13 bases separating them. This CDR3 region has 14 residues. CDR1 is MNHEY, CDR2 SVGEGT, per germline.

The chain has TRBV7-6 and TRBJ2-7, with D perhaps TRBD2 (5 bases). Trimming removed 5 bases at V and 4 bases at J, with 12 bases between. This CDR3 comprises 13 residues. Germline V gives CDR1 SGHVS, CDR2 FNYEAQ. The CDR3 spells CASSLKGSYEQYF. For the CDR3, the DNA is TGTGCCAGCAGCCTAAAAGGGAGTTACGAGCAGTACTTC. Looking up the rest from reference TRBV7-6 and TRBJ2-7 gives the full variable domain: GAGVSQSPRYKVTKRGQDVALRCDPISGHVSLYWYRQALGQGPEFLTYFNYEAQQDKSGLPNDRFSAERPEGSISTLTIQRTEQRDSAMYRCASSLKGSYEQYFGPGTRLTVT.

The chain recombines TRBV5-5 with TRBJ2-3, with D possibly matching TRBD2 (5 bases). V gave up 1 base and J gave up 0 bases, with 15 bases separating them. This CDR3 spans 17 amino acids. Germline lookup yields CDR1 SGHKS and CDR2 YYEKEE (reference sequence). CDR3 in amino acids: CASSLLKGGESTDTQYF. The CDR3 DNA sequence: TGTGCCAGCAGCTTGTTAAAGGGTGGGGAGAGCACAGATACGCAGTATTTT.

The rearrangement uses TRBV30 and TRBJ1-5; D might be TRBD1 (6 bases). CDR3 size: 15 residues. Germline CDR1 and CDR2: GTSNPN and SVGIG (reference sequence). V was pared by 0 bases and J by 2 bases, with 11 bases between. As DNA, the CDR3 is TGTGCCTGGAGTGTTCTTCGACAGGGCAATCAGCCCCAGCATTTT. Encoded protein: CAWSVLRQGNQPQHF.

V is TRBV21-1 and J is TRBJ2-5; the table's D call, TRBD2, was not checked against the DNA. TRBV21-1 is deemed a pseudogene. The CDR3 is 14 residues long. CDR3 sequence: CASSIIGGKETQYF. CDR3 bases: TGTGCCAGCAGCATAATTGGGGGGAAAGAGACCCAGTACTTC.

CDR3 bases: TGTGCCAGCAGTTTAGTTCTAGCGGGGGCCAAGAGCTCCTACAATGAGCAGTTCTTC. This codes for CASSLVLAGAKSSYNEQFF. The chain employs TRBV27 and TRBJ2-1; 10 nucleotides match TRBD2. The CDR3 totals 19 residues. V lost 2 bases, J lost 0 bases, and 10 bases stayed unmatched. The germline CDR1 and CDR2 sequences are MNHEY and SMNVEV (reference sequence).

Notes on this clone: Within the sample, other DNA sequences also encode this same CDR3. The rearrangement links TRBV24-1 to TRBJ1-2; D is possibly TRBD1 (6 bases). Trimming stripped 6 bases from V and 4 bases from J, with 8 bases between. The length of the CDR3 is 12 residues. The germline V gene encodes CDR1 KGHDR and CDR2 SFDVKD. The CDR3 loop reads CATSPGAYGYTF. The CDR3 region has the DNA TGTGCCACCAGTCCAGGGGCCTATGGCTACACCTTC.

The chain carries TRBV13 and TRBJ2-7, with D perhaps TRBD1 (6 bases). Germline CDR1 reads PRHDT; CDR2 reads FYEKMQ (reference sequence). Between the trimmed V and J ends, which lost 1 base and 6 bases, there was a span of 16 bases. This CDR3 has 15 residues. The CDR3 is CASSLARGALGEQYF. As DNA, the CDR3 is TGTGCCAGCAGCTTAGCCAGGGGCGCTCTCGGCGAGCAGTACTTC.

With respect to this clone: Within the sample, other DNA sequences also encode this same CDR3. The gene calls are TRBV9 and TRBJ2-5; possibly TRBD1 for D (5 bases). The V end lost 0 bases, the J end lost 3 bases, and 12 bases lay between the germline ends. Per the germline V gene, CDR1 is SGDLS and CDR2 is YYNGEE. The CDR3 runs to 15 residues. Here the CDR3 DNA reads TGTGCCAGCAGCGTAGAGGGTAGGGGCGAAGAGACCCAGTACTTC. Translated, it gives CASSVEGRGEETQYF.

J is TRBJ2-5 and V is TRBV5-1, with TRBD1 matching 7 bases. This CDR3 spans 16 amino acids. Trimming took 4 bases from V and 4 from J; bases not matched to a gene: 13. Germline lookup yields CDR1 SGHRS and CDR2 YFSETQ. CDR3 coding DNA: TGCGCCAGCAGCCCCCCCGGGCAGGGGGTGTCAGAGACCCAGTACTTC. Encoded protein: CASSPPGQGVSETQYF.

This chain links TRBV4-1 with TRBJ2-3; 7 bases are shared with TRBD1. Trimming at V came to 0 bases and at J to 1 base, leaving 4 bases not matched to a gene. This CDR3 has 16 amino acids. Germline V gene sequence: CDR1 MGHRA, CDR2 YSYEKL. CDR3 protein: CASSQDPGQGTDTQYF. The CDR3 region has the DNA TGCGCCAGCAGCCAAGATCCTGGACAGGGCACAGATACGCAGTATTTT.

The rearrangement links TRBV9 to TRBJ2-5, with 9 nucleotides matching TRBD2. The CDR3 covers 15 residues. The V gene end was trimmed by 3 bases and the J gene end by 5 bases; junction bases not matched to a gene: 8. Germline loops: CDR1 SGDLS, CDR2 YYNGEE. CDR3 in amino acids: CASSEGSGSLETQYF. The CDR3 coding sequence is TGTGCCAGCAGCGAAGGTAGCGGGAGTCTTGAGACCCAGTACTTC.

This chain uses TRBV2 with TRBJ1-4, with D possibly being TRBD1 (6 bases). The CDR3 sequence is 13 residues long. Germline lookup yields CDR1 SNHLY and CDR2 FYNNEI. V was trimmed by 6 bases and J by 7 bases, leaving 12 bases between them. The CDR3 here is CASSRDIGEKLFF. The CDR3 bases are TGTGCCAGCAGCCGGGACATCGGTGAAAAACTGTTTTTT. Based on the CDR3 plus reference TRBV2 and TRBJ1-4, the full variable domain is EPEVTQTPSHQVTQMGQEVILRCVPISNHLYFYWYRQILGQKVEFLVSFYNNEISEKSEIFDDQFSVERPDGSNFTLKIRSTKLEDSAMYFCASSRDIGEKLFFGSGTQLSVL.

The CDR3 DNA reads as TGTGCCTGGAATCGGGGACAGGCTGAGGGCTACACCTTC. Amino acids: CAWNRGQAEGYTF. This chain links TRBV30 with TRBJ1-2; 8 bases fit TRBD1. Germline V gene lookup returns CDR1 GTSNPN and CDR2 SVGIG (reference sequence). The junction had 9 bases not matched to a gene; V was cut back by 4 bases and J by 8 bases. The CDR3 runs 13 residues.

The CDR3 nucleotides read TGTGCCCGCGCCAATAACAGGGATACCACTGAAGCTTTCTTT. Its translation is CARANNRDTTEAFF. This chain links TRBV27 with TRBJ1-1; D may be TRBD1 (6 bases). Trimming shortened V by 11 bases and J by 4 bases, and 20 bases separated the two germline ends. This CDR3 comprises 14 residues. Germline-derived CDR1 and CDR2 are MNHEY and SMNVEV (reference sequence).

The chain recombines TRBV5-1 with TRBJ1-2; D may be TRBD1 (6 bases). Trimming left V 2 bases short and J 2 bases short, with 13 bases between. Looked up from germline, CDR1 is SGHRS and CDR2 is YFSETQ. This CDR3 comprises 15 residues. DNA for the CDR3: TGCGCCAGCAGCTTATACCGGGACACAAACTATGGCTACACCTTC. This codes for CASSLYRDTNYGYTF.